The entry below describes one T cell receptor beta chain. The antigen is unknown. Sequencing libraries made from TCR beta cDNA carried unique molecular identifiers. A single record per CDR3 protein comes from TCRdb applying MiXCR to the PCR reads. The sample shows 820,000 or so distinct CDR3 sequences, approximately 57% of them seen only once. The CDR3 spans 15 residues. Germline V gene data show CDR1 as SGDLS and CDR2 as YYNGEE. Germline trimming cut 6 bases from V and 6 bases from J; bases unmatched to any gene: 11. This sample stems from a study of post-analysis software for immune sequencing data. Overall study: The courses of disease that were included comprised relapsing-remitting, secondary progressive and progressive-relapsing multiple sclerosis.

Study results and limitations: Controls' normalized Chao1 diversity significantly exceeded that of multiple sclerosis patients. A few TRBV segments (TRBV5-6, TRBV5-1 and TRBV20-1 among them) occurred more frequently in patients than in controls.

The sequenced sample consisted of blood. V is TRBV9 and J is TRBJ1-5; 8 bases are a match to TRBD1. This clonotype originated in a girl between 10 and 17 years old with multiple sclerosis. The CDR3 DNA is TGTGCCAGCACCGAAGGACAGGGTGACGGTCAGCCCCAGCATTTT. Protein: CASTEGQGDGQPQHF. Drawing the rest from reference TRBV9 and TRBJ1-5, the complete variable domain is DSGVTQTPKHLITATGQRVTLRCSPRSGDLSVYWYQQSLDQGLQFLIQYYNGEERAKGNILERFSAQQFPDLHSELNLSSLELGDSALYFCASTEGQGDGQPQHFGDGTRLSIL.